The text below deals with one T cell receptor (beta chain). Its antigen is still unknown. Positively selected for CCR7, the CD45RO-negative cells used as naive CD8 cells excluded terminally differentiated effector memory CD45RA+ cells. The donor cohort consisted entirely of Caucasian adults residing in Nashville, Tennessee. The data originate from a study of shared clonotypes between healthy human individuals. The method was immunoSEQ multiplex PCR; TCRdb's version includes in-frame clones alone and lacks a portion of them. The data show roughly 650,000 clones, around 96% seen once. The length of the CDR3 is 15 residues. The V gene's germline CDR1 is SQVTM and CDR2 ANQGSEA. Trimming shortened V by 6 bases and J by 1 base, and 18 bases separated the two germline ends. The study, taken as a whole, reports: Around 5% of naive CD4 clonotypes were common to a few donors. It was expected that sequencing depth would affect clonotype sharing among donors.

This chain connects TRBV29-1 to TRBJ1-1; the D is unclear. The clonotype was recovered from a woman aged 30 to 39 in good health. The sample was naive CD8+ T cells sorted from blood. As DNA, the CDR3 is TGCAGCGTCGGTTTTGGCCTCCACCAGAACACTGAAGCTTTCTTT. It translates to CSVGFGLHQNTEAFF.